This TCR beta chain appears in the sequencing data of a study of T cells after posttransplantation cyclophosphamide. Assay: immunoSEQ multiplex PCR; the TCRdb copy retains only in-frame clones and omits some. The repertoire holds approximately 18,000 clones, with around four fifths as singletons. This CDR3 is 15 amino acids long. After removal of 4 bases from V and 2 bases from J, the junction contained 6 bases not matched to a gene. From germline, CDR1 is MNHEY and CDR2 SVGAGI. Sequenced sample: memory CD4+ T cells sorted from blood. J is TRBJ2-3 and V is TRBV6-5, with 7 bases that match TRBD2. The source is a man aged 25 to 40 in good health and a related stem cell transplant donor. CDR3 sequence (DNA): TGTGCCAGCAGTTCGGCCGGGACTAACACAGATACGCAGTATTTT. It is translated as CASSSAGTNTDTQYF.